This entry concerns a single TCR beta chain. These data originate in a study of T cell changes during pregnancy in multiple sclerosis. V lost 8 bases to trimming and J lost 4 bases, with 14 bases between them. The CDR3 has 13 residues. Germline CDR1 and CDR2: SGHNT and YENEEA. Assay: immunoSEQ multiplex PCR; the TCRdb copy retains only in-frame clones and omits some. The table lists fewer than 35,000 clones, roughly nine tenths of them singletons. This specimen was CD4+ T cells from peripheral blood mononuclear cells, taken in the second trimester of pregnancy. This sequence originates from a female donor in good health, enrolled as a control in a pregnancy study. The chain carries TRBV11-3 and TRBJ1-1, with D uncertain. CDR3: CASGQRRGTEAFF. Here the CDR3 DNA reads TGTGCCAGCGGCCAAAGGCGAGGCACTGAAGCTTTCTTT.